This is a list of T cell receptor beta chains from one sample in a study of T cell responses to AZD1222 COVID-19 vaccine. TCRdb's table, derived via immunoSEQ multiplex PCR, lists solely in-frame clones and lacks some. The sample shows tens of thousands of clones, nearly 90% of them seen only once. The material sequenced was peripheral blood, taken on day 0 of AZD1222 vaccination. The receptor source for this set is an adult in good health. The CDR3 runs from the conserved cysteine through the conserved F or W. D genes are given only for firm matches. The size of a clone is reported for some rows only, either as once, few or many, or as a class for expanded clones.

clone size: -; V gene: TRBV5-5; D gene: TRBD2; CDR3 length: 14; J gene: TRBJ2-5; CDR3 DNA: TGTGCCAGCTTCCGGGGCGGGAGTGAAGAGACCCAGTACTTC; CDR3 protein: CASFRGGSEETQYF
clone size: once; V gene: TRBV11-1; D gene: -; CDR3 length: 11; J gene: TRBJ2-7; CDR3 DNA: TGTGCCAGCAGCTCCCATCACGAGCAGTACTTC; CDR3 protein: CASSSHHEQYF
clone size: -; V gene: TRBV28; D gene: -; CDR3 length: 13; J gene: TRBJ1-2; CDR3 DNA: TGTGCCAGCAGTCCAGGTGGGGATAGAGATCGGACCTTC; CDR3 protein: CASSPGGDRDRTF
clone size: -; V gene: TRBV27; D gene: -; CDR3 length: 13; J gene: TRBJ1-2; CDR3 DNA: TGTGCCAGCAGTGCGTCAGCCAACTATGGCTACACCTTC; CDR3 protein: CASSASANYGYTF
clone size: -; V gene: TRBV7-2; D gene: -; CDR3 length: 15; J gene: TRBJ2-5; CDR3 DNA: TGTGCCAGCAGCTTCGAAGGGACTCTCCAAGAGACCCAGTACTTC; CDR3 protein: CASSFEGTLQETQYF
clone size: -; V gene: TRBV5-5; D gene: -; CDR3 length: 13; J gene: TRBJ2-5; CDR3 DNA: TGTGCCAGCAGCTTATGGTCTGAAGAGACCCAGTACTTC; CDR3 protein: CASSLWSEETQYF
clone size: -; V gene: TRBV9; D gene: -; CDR3 length: 16; J gene: TRBJ1-2; CDR3 DNA: TGTGCCAGCAGCGTAGACACAGGGAGGGGAAGATATGGCTACACCTTC; CDR3 protein: CASSVDTGRGRYGYTF
clone size: -; V gene: TRBV19; D gene: TRBD1; CDR3 length: 15; J gene: TRBJ2-3; CDR3 DNA: TGTGCCAGTAGTCCGGGGACAGGGGCAACAGATACGCAGTATTTT; CDR3 protein: CASSPGTGATDTQYF
clone size: -; V gene: TRBV10-1; D gene: TRBD2; CDR3 length: 14; J gene: TRBJ2-1; CDR3 DNA: TGCGCCAGCAGTCGGGCTAGCGGGTACAATGAGCAGTTCTTC; CDR3 protein: CASSRASGYNEQFF
clone size: few; V gene: TRBV18; D gene: -; CDR3 length: 16; J gene: TRBJ1-1; CDR3 DNA: TGTGCCAGCTCACCATCTTTGAGGGGCATGAACACTGAAGCTTTCTTT; CDR3 protein: CASSPSLRGMNTEAFF
clone size: -; V gene: TRBV27; D gene: TRBD1; CDR3 length: 14; J gene: TRBJ1-1; CDR3 DNA: TGTGCCAGCAGTTCACAGGGGATGAACACTGAAGCTTTCTTT; CDR3 protein: CASSSQGMNTEAFF
clone size: -; V gene: TRBV20-1; D gene: -; CDR3 length: 11; J gene: TRBJ1-5; CDR3 DNA: TGCAGTGCTAGTGGGGGGTTGGCCCAGCATTTT; CDR3 protein: CSASGGLAQHF
clone size: -; V gene: TRBV5-6; D gene: -; CDR3 length: 14; J gene: TRBJ1-1; CDR3 DNA: TGTGCCAGCAGCTCCCAGGGCGGGGTCACTGAAGCTTTCTTT; CDR3 protein: CASSSQGGVTEAFF
clone size: -; V gene: TRBV7-9; D gene: -; CDR3 length: 13; J gene: TRBJ1-1; CDR3 DNA: TGTGCCAGCAGCCCCGGGCAGCACACTGAAGCTTTCTTT; CDR3 protein: CASSPGQHTEAFF
clone size: -; V gene: TRBV7-9; D gene: TRBD1; CDR3 length: 15; J gene: TRBJ2-1; CDR3 DNA: TGTGCCAGCAGCGTCGACAGGGCCCTTAGCAATGAGCAGTTCTTC; CDR3 protein: CASSVDRALSNEQFF
clone size: -; V gene: TRBV7-2; D gene: TRBD1; CDR3 length: 16; J gene: TRBJ1-4; CDR3 DNA: TGTGCCAGCAGCACTCTCGCGGGGACAGGATTTGAAAAACTGTTTTTT; CDR3 protein: CASSTLAGTGFEKLFF
clone size: -; V gene: TRBV7-8; D gene: -; CDR3 length: 17; J gene: TRBJ1-4; CDR3 DNA: TGTGCCAGCAGCCCATCCCCCTACATACCAACTAATGAAAAACTGTTTTTT; CDR3 protein: CASSPSPYIPTNEKLFF
clone size: -; V gene: TRBV6-5; D gene: -; CDR3 length: 14; J gene: TRBJ2-7; CDR3 DNA: TGTGCCAGCTTCCCAGGGGTAGGTTCTGACGAGCAGTACTTC; CDR3 protein: CASFPGVGSDEQYF
clone size: once; V gene: TRBV10-3; D gene: -; CDR3 length: 14; J gene: TRBJ1-2; CDR3 DNA: TGTGCCATCAGCGGGCAGGGGAGAAACTATGGCTACACCTTC; CDR3 protein: CAISGQGRNYGYTF
clone size: -; V gene: TRBV7-3; D gene: -; CDR3 length: 13; J gene: TRBJ1-1; CDR3 DNA: TGTGCCAGCACCTCCGGGGTACTTGGTGAAGCTTTCTTT; CDR3 protein: CASTSGVLGEAFF
clone size: -; V gene: TRBV27; D gene: -; CDR3 length: 13; J gene: TRBJ2-7; CDR3 DNA: TGTGCCAGCAGTTTAAGGCGGAGCTACGAGCAGTACTTC; CDR3 protein: CASSLRRSYEQYF
clone size: once; V gene: TRBV5-1; D gene: TRBD1; CDR3 length: 16; J gene: TRBJ2-7; CDR3 DNA: TGCGCCAGCAGCTTGGTCCCAGGGGGATACCCAGGAGAGCAGTACTTC; CDR3 protein: CASSLVPGGYPGEQYF
clone size: -; V gene: TRBV5-6; D gene: -; CDR3 length: 14; J gene: TRBJ1-4; CDR3 DNA: TGTGCCAGCAGCTTGGTGGCAGGGCCTGAAAAACTGTTTTTT; CDR3 protein: CASSLVAGPEKLFF
clone size: -; V gene: TRBV3-1/TRBV3-2; D gene: -; CDR3 length: 14; J gene: TRBJ1-1; CDR3 DNA: TGTGCCAGCAGCCAGTGGATGGCGGGAACTGAAGCTTTCTTT; CDR3 protein: CASSQWMAGTEAFF
clone size: -; V gene: TRBV7-3; D gene: -; CDR3 length: 14; J gene: TRBJ2-1; CDR3 DNA: TGTGCCAGCAGCTCCAGGAGTGGGGGTGTAGAGCAGTTCTTC; CDR3 protein: CASSSRSGGVEQFF
clone size: -; V gene: TRBV29-1; D gene: TRBD1; CDR3 length: 13; J gene: TRBJ1-4; CDR3 DNA: TGCAGCGTCCTCGGGACAGTTAATGAAAAACTGTTTTTT; CDR3 protein: CSVLGTVNEKLFF
clone size: -; V gene: TRBV3-1/TRBV3-2; D gene: -; CDR3 length: 15; J gene: TRBJ1-1; CDR3 DNA: TGTGCCAGCAGCCAATTTTATACCGCGGACACTGAAGCTTTCTTT; CDR3 protein: CASSQFYTADTEAFF
clone size: -; V gene: TRBV5-4; D gene: TRBD1; CDR3 length: 13; J gene: TRBJ1-1; CDR3 DNA: TGTGCCAGCAGCTCCTCAGGGGGCACTGAAGCTTTCTTT; CDR3 protein: CASSSSGGTEAFF
clone size: once; V gene: TRBV3-1/TRBV3-2; D gene: -; CDR3 length: 13; J gene: TRBJ1-5; CDR3 DNA: TGTGCCAGCAGCCGAGACCGCTATCAGCCCCAGCATTTT; CDR3 protein: CASSRDRYQPQHF
clone size: -; V gene: TRBV15; D gene: TRBD1; CDR3 length: 14; J gene: TRBJ1-5; CDR3 DNA: TGTGCCACTCAACAGGGGTTGAGCAATCAGCCCCAGCATTTT; CDR3 protein: CATQQGLSNQPQHF
clone size: few; V gene: TRBV3-1/TRBV3-2; D gene: -; CDR3 length: 11; J gene: TRBJ2-4; CDR3 DNA: TGTGCCAGCAGCCAGACGGACATTCAGTACTTC; CDR3 protein: CASSQTDIQYF
clone size: -; V gene: TRBV7-9; D gene: -; CDR3 length: 15; J gene: TRBJ1-4; CDR3 DNA: TGTGCCAGCAGCTTAGGGGGCCCGTCCTTGGGAAAACTGTTTTTT; CDR3 protein: CASSLGGPSLGKLFF
clone size: -; V gene: TRBV6-2/TRBV6-3; D gene: -; CDR3 length: 12; J gene: TRBJ1-2; CDR3 DNA: TGTGCCAGCAGTTACTCGATGGCAAGCTACACCTTC; CDR3 protein: CASSYSMASYTF
clone size: -; V gene: TRBV6-2/TRBV6-3; D gene: -; CDR3 length: 13; J gene: TRBJ1-1; CDR3 DNA: TGTGCCAGCAGCTACTGGACGGACACTGAAGCTTTCTTT; CDR3 protein: CASSYWTDTEAFF
clone size: -; V gene: TRBV10-3; D gene: -; CDR3 length: 15; J gene: TRBJ2-3; CDR3 DNA: TGTGCCATCAGTGAGGCAGGGCAAGTGGCAGATACGCAGTATTTT; CDR3 protein: CAISEAGQVADTQYF
clone size: -; V gene: TRBV7-2; D gene: TRBD1; CDR3 length: 14; J gene: TRBJ1-1; CDR3 DNA: TGTGCCAGCACTCCGGGACAGGCTAACACTGAAGCTTTCTTT; CDR3 protein: CASTPGQANTEAFF
clone size: once; V gene: TRBV7-2; D gene: -; CDR3 length: 15; J gene: TRBJ1-6; CDR3 DNA: TGTGCCAGCAGCCAGGAAGGACTGCGAAATTCACCCCTCCACTTT; CDR3 protein: CASSQEGLRNSPLHF
clone size: -; V gene: TRBV15; D gene: -; CDR3 length: 15; J gene: TRBJ1-5; CDR3 DNA: TGTGCCACCAGCAGAGATCGGAGGGAGGGTCAGCCCCAGCATTTT; CDR3 protein: CATSRDRREGQPQHF
clone size: -; V gene: TRBV7-8; D gene: TRBD1; CDR3 length: 14; J gene: TRBJ2-7; CDR3 DNA: TGTGCCAGCGCAGACAGGGTGTATTTAGGCGAGCAGTACTTC; CDR3 protein: CASADRVYLGEQYF
clone size: once; V gene: TRBV29-1; D gene: TRBD1; CDR3 length: 15; J gene: TRBJ1-1; CDR3 DNA: TGCAGCGTTGCGCCTCCGGGACAGGGTGTGACTGAAGCTTTCTTT; CDR3 protein: CSVAPPGQGVTEAFF
clone size: -; V gene: TRBV9; D gene: -; CDR3 length: 14; J gene: TRBJ2-1; CDR3 DNA: TGTGCCAGCAGCGTAGGGATGATTCGGGATGAGCAGTTCTTC; CDR3 protein: CASSVGMIRDEQFF
clone size: -; V gene: TRBV11-2; D gene: -; CDR3 length: 13; J gene: TRBJ2-1; CDR3 DNA: TGTGCCAGCAGCCCACACAGATTCAATGAGCAGTTCTTC; CDR3 protein: CASSPHRFNEQFF
clone size: -; V gene: TRBV24-1; D gene: TRBD2; CDR3 length: 18; J gene: TRBJ2-2; CDR3 DNA: TGTGCCACCAGTGATCGGGGGACTAGCGGGAGGAACACCGGGGAGCTGTTTTTT; CDR3 protein: CATSDRGTSGRNTGELFF
clone size: -; V gene: TRBV18; D gene: TRBD1; CDR3 length: 16; J gene: TRBJ1-2; CDR3 DNA: TGTGCCAGCTCTCCGGGGGGGACAGGACCTTCAAAGGGCTACACCTTC; CDR3 protein: CASSPGGTGPSKGYTF
clone size: -; V gene: TRBV6-6; D gene: -; CDR3 length: 15; J gene: TRBJ2-1; CDR3 DNA: TGTGCCAGCAGCCCGGCGCGTTCTCTCTACAATGAGCAGTTCTTC; CDR3 protein: CASSPARSLYNEQFF
clone size: -; V gene: TRBV5-6; D gene: TRBD1; CDR3 length: 15; J gene: TRBJ1-1; CDR3 DNA: TGTGCCAGCAGCTGGGGCAGGGGGTTTTCCACTGAAGCTTTCTTT; CDR3 protein: CASSWGRGFSTEAFF
clone size: -; V gene: TRBV10-3; D gene: -; CDR3 length: 14; J gene: TRBJ2-1; CDR3 DNA: TGTGCCATCAGTGAAAAGTGGCAGGACAATGAGCAGTTCTTC; CDR3 protein: CAISEKWQDNEQFF
clone size: -; V gene: TRBV6-1; D gene: -; CDR3 length: 15; J gene: TRBJ2-4; CDR3 DNA: TGTGCCAGCAGTGATAGGGGGGTAGCCAAAAACATTCAGTACTTC; CDR3 protein: CASSDRGVAKNIQYF
clone size: -; V gene: TRBV6-6; D gene: TRBD1; CDR3 length: 15; J gene: TRBJ2-2; CDR3 DNA: TGTGCCAGCAACAACAGGGGCTTGAACACCGGGGAGCTGTTTTTT; CDR3 protein: CASNNRGLNTGELFF
clone size: -; V gene: TRBV2; D gene: -; CDR3 length: 14; J gene: TRBJ2-1; CDR3 DNA: TGTGCCAGCAGCTGGCGGGACCCCTACAATGAGCAGTTCTTC; CDR3 protein: CASSWRDPYNEQFF
clone size: -; V gene: TRBV27; D gene: -; CDR3 length: 13; J gene: TRBJ2-7; CDR3 DNA: TGTGCCAGCAGGCGAACAGGAGTCTACGAGCAGTACTTC; CDR3 protein: CASRRTGVYEQYF